Listed here is a single T cell receptor beta chain. Its antigen is unidentified. TCRdb's copy holds only in-frame clones and misses some; the assay was immunoSEQ multiplex PCR. The sample lists some 110,000 clones, around 84% occurring once. The record originates from a study of T cell responses to AZD1222 COVID-19 vaccine. Study findings and constraints: Breadth and depth of Spike-specific TCRs rose after two AZD1222 doses.

The CDR3 contains 16 residues. Germline CDR1 is MNHEY and CDR2 is SVGAGI. V was pared by 4 bases and J by 4 bases, with 7 bases of the junction left unmatched. The source was peripheral blood, collected 28 days after the second AZD1222 dose. V gene TRBV6-5 combines with J gene TRBJ2-1; TRBD1 matches 10 bases. This sequence was found in an adult who received the AZD1222 COVID-19 vaccine. CDR3 sequence reads: CASSSSRDRGYNEQFF. The DNA of the CDR3 is TGTGCCAGCAGTTCGAGCCGGGACAGGGGATACAATGAGCAGTTCTTC.